These T cell receptor beta chains were read from a single sample in a study of blood T cell repertoires in COVID-19. Sequencing used immunoSEQ multiplex PCR; TCRdb keeps in-frame clones, though not all of them. Altogether 100,000 to 150,000 clones are present, about 70% being singletons, with the ten largest covering more than 5%. The sequencing input was peripheral blood. The receptors were sampled from a man between 60 and 75 years old with acute or convalescent COVID-19. Each CDR3 is given with its conserved first and last residue.

j_call v_call cdr3_aa
TRBJ1-5 TRBV28 CASSMAGSNQPQHF
TRBJ2-1 TRBV30 CAWSVLAYNEQFF
TRBJ2-3 TRBV6-4 CASSRAGAYTDTQYF
TRBJ2-5 TRBV5-1 CASSRGTSGLETQYF
TRBJ2-5 TRBV2 CATPHFEGGGETQYF
TRBJ2-7 TRBV10-2 CASSVSYEQYF
TRBJ2-7 TRBV5-1 CASSLEQSYEQYF
TRBJ1-1 TRBV10-3 CAISGGTALNTEAFF
TRBJ2-2 TRBV3-1/TRBV3-2 CASSYTGTSGFNTGELFF
TRBJ1-5 TRBV29-1 CSALVVDSFPQPQHF
TRBJ2-7 TRBV5-1 CASSFQGNEQYF
TRBJ2-7 TRBV9 CASSVMPEHSYEQYF
TRBJ1-6 TRBV30 CAWSPGQINSPLHF
TRBJ2-7 TRBV2 CASSDSQGTYEQYF
TRBJ1-5 TRBV30 CAWRQSSNQPQHF
TRBJ2-3 TRBV7-3 CASSLGGATDTQYF
TRBJ2-1 TRBV5-6 CASSFRGSSYDEQFF
TRBJ1-1 TRBV4-2 CASSQQGQGITEAFF
TRBJ1-2 TRBV6-5 CASSSGPRGPNYGYTF
TRBJ1-4 TRBV9 CASSARGQNNEKLFF